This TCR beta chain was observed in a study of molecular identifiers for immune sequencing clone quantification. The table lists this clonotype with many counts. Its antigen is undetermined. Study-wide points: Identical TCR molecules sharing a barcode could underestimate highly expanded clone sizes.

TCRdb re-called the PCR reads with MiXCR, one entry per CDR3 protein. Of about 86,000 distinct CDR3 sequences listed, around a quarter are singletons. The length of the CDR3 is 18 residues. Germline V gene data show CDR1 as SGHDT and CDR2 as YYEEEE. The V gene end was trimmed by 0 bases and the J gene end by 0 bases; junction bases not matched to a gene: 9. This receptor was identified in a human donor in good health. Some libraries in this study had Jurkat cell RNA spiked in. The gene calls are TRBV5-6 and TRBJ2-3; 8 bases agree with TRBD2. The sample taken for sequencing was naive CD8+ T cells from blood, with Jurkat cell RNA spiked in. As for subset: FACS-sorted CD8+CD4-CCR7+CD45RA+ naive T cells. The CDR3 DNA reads TGTGCCAGCAGCTTGGGTCCGCGTAGCGGGACTAGCACAGATACGCAGTATTTT. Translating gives CASSLGPRSGTSTDTQYF.